The 21 T cell receptor beta chains in this list originate from one sample, sequenced in a study of T cells expressing NK-cell markers (dated by TCRdb to about 2020). Library prep was done by 5' RACE. Sequencing used an Illumina HiSeq 2000. After reprocessing by TCRdb, each CDR3 protein sequence is one entry, and no DNA is given. The sample table records 400,000 to 500,000 distinct CDR3 sequences. The ten largest clones add up to 7.3% of the sample. Material for sequencing was blood T cells: a sorted CD56 or NKG2C T cell subset, CD4+ or CD8+ T cells, or bulk PBMC T cells (not recorded which). These receptors were obtained from a woman aged 18-69 years in good health.

This chain uses TRBV19 with TRBJ1-5; TCRdb designates TRBD1, a call that cannot be tested without DNA. The CDR3 spans 14 residues. Germline assignment: CDR1 LNHDA and CDR2 SQIVND (reference sequence). CDR3: CASRTNRGNQPQHF.

The rearrangement links TRBV29-1 to TRBJ2-3; the D gene TCRdb calls, TRBD1, cannot be checked with no DNA. CDR1 is SQVTM, CDR2 ANQGSEA, per germline. The CDR3 loop spans 11 amino acids. CDR3 in amino acids: CSVDSPREQYF.

The chain joins TRBV2 to TRBJ2-5; the D call from TCRdb, TRBD2, cannot be confirmed without DNA. Germline CDR1 is SNHLY and CDR2 is FYNNEI. The CDR3 covers 16 residues. The chain's CDR3 is CASTRTSGGAQETQYF.

J is TRBJ2-7 and V is TRBV28; TCRdb's D gene call, TRBD1, goes unchecked for lack of DNA. The CDR3 has 16 amino acids. Germline V gene data show CDR1 as MDHEN and CDR2 as SYDVKM. The CDR3 here is CASSSRGAGRGYEQYF. Combining the CDR3 with reference TRBV28 and TRBJ2-7 gives the whole variable domain DVKVTQSSRYLVKRTGEKVFLECVQDMDHENMFWYRQDPGLGLRLIYFSYDVKMKEKGDIPEGYSVSREKKERFSLILESASTNQTSMYLCASSSRGAGRGYEQYFGPGTRLTVT.

This chain links TRBV12-3 or TRBV12-4 with TRBJ2-5; with no DNA, the TCRdb D assignment of TRBD2 cannot be verified. The CDR3 contains 16 residues. CDR3 in amino acids: CASSPYSGGTQETQYF.

The V call is TRBV5-1, the J call TRBJ2-5; TCRdb lists TRBD1, though no DNA is available to test this call. This CDR3 spans 14 amino acids. Germline loops: CDR1 SGHRS, CDR2 YFSETQ. The CDR3 loop is CASSYPRAGETQYF.

The rearrangement links TRBV21-1 to TRBJ2-5; the D gene TCRdb calls, TRBD1, cannot be checked with no DNA. TRBV21-1 is marked as a pseudogene. The CDR3 covers 14 residues. The CDR3: CASRTGGLEETQYF.

V and J are TRBV12-3 or TRBV12-4 and TRBJ1-6; TCRdb calls TRBD1, which cannot be checked without DNA. The CDR3 spans 19 residues. CDR3 in amino acids: CASSLRGLRGGSYNSPLHF.

V usage is TRBV19 and J usage is TRBJ2-3; TCRdb returns TRBD2, unconfirmable since there is no DNA. CDR1 is LNHDA and CDR2 is SQIVND in the germline V gene (reference sequence). The CDR3 covers 14 residues. The CDR3 loop reads CASSGGGGGYLQYF.

The chain combines TRBV7-3 with TRBJ2-5; the D call of TRBD1 rests on TCRdb alone, since no DNA is present to check it. Per germline, CDR1 SGHTA and CDR2 FQGTGA. The length of the CDR3 is 14 residues. The chain's CDR3 is CASSFGQATSAQYF.

This chain uses TRBV7-2 with TRBJ1-3; the D gene TCRdb calls, TRBD1, cannot be checked with no DNA. The germline V gene has CDR1 SGHTA and CDR2 FQGNSA. CDR3 size: 16 residues. CDR3 residues: CASSLIPESSGNTIYF.

V is TRBV11-2 and J is TRBJ2-1; TCRdb picks TRBD1, but there is no DNA to check that call. The CDR3 consists of 15 residues. Germline lookup yields CDR1 SGHAT and CDR2 FQNNGV. The CDR3 spells CASSSGTGSANEQFF.

The chain links TRBV5-1 to TRBJ2-7; TCRdb gives TRBD1 as the D gene, but with no DNA this cannot be confirmed. The CDR3 is 16 amino acids. The germline gives CDR1 SGHRS, CDR2 YFSETQ. CDR3 in amino acids: CASSLVPGVGSYEQYF.

This chain uses TRBV18 with TRBJ2-5; TCRdb selects TRBD1, and the lack of DNA leaves this call unchecked. Looked up from germline, CDR1 is KGHSH and CDR2 is LQKENI. This CDR3 spans 13 amino acids. CDR3 in amino acids: CASVQDPGETQYF.

The chain uses TRBV21-1 and TRBJ1-3. TRBV21-1 is a pseudogene segment. The length of the CDR3 is 13 residues. The CDR3 loop is CATDQETGNTIYF.

The V call is TRBV20-1, the J call TRBJ2-3; TCRdb names TRBD2, which stays unverified in the absence of DNA. CDR3 length: 22 amino acids. The V gene's germline CDR1 is DFQATT and CDR2 SNEGSKA (reference sequence). This chain's CDR3 is CSAPLDPSTSGRVRARTDTQYF.

The chain links TRBV5-1 to TRBJ2-5; TCRdb picks TRBD2, but there is no DNA to check that call. Germline V gene lookup returns CDR1 SGHRS and CDR2 YFSETQ. This CDR3 spans 16 amino acids. The CDR3 region is CASSPGGLAVTETQYF.

J is TRBJ2-3 and V is TRBV7-2; the D gene TCRdb calls, TRBD2, cannot be checked with no DNA. The CDR3 has 15 residues. In germline, CDR1 is SGHTA, CDR2 FQGNSA. This CDR3 reads CASSATSASTDTQYF.

This rearrangement joins TRBV10-1 to TRBJ2-5; TCRdb gives TRBD1 as the D gene, but with no DNA this cannot be confirmed. The CDR3 loop spans 16 amino acids. CDR1 is WNHNN, CDR2 SYGVQD, per germline (reference sequence). CDR3: CASMGQRAIQKETQYF.

The genes are TRBV9 and TRBJ2-1. The CDR3 runs to 14 residues. Germline loops: CDR1 SGDLS, CDR2 YYNGEE. This CDR3 is CASSVDQAHNEQFF. Complete variable domain (other parts from reference TRBV9 and TRBJ2-1): DSGVTQTPKHLITATGQRVTLRCSPRSGDLSVYWYQQSLDQGLQFLIQYYNGEERAKGNILERFSAQQFPDLHSELNLSSLELGDSALYFCASSVDQAHNEQFFGPGTRLTVL.

The chain carries TRBV5-1 and TRBJ2-2; TCRdb's D call of TRBD1 is untestable without DNA. The CDR3 contains 15 residues. CDR1 and CDR2 (germline): SGHRS, YFSETQ. The CDR3 loop is CASSSSGSNTGELFF.